This entry features one T cell receptor (beta chain) sequence. Libraries were prepared by immunoSEQ multiplex PCR; TCRdb keeps only in-frame clonotypes and omits some of them. In the table there are some 97,000 clones, roughly 87% of which are singletons. The sample originates from a study of control samples from healthy donors and cancer patients. The CDR3 totals 13 residues. After removal of 4 bases from V and 4 bases from J, the junction contained 3 bases not matched to a gene. Looked up from germline, CDR1 is SGHRS and CDR2 is YFSETQ. The sequencing input was blood. This clonotype was obtained from a woman between 50 and 59 years old in good health. V usage is TRBV5-1 and J usage is TRBJ2-7, with 9 bases that match TRBD1. CDR3 nucleotide sequence: TGCGCCAGCAGCAGGGACAGGGAATACGAGCAGTACTTC. It yields the protein CASSRDREYEQYF.